The TCR beta chain under discussion was sequenced for a study of T cells in tumors after PD-1 blockade. About the study: Each patient got pembrolizumab 200 mg every 3 weeks or cemiplimab 350 mg every 2 weeks. During anti-PD-1 treatment, some patients continued daily vismodegib 150 mg. Peripheral blood samples averaged roughly 40,000 unique clonotypes and roughly 110,000 templates.

The germline V gene has CDR1 SGDLS and CDR2 YYNGEE. The CDR3 loop spans 17 amino acids. The V and J ends lost 0 bases and 0 bases respectively, with 10 bases between them. Template: tumor biopsy or peripheral blood genomic DNA, about 600-6,004 ng per sample. Data came from immunoSEQ multiplex PCR; TCRdb stores just in-frame clones and leaves some out. The sample carries fewer than 15,000 clones, over 70% recorded once. The clonotype comes from a human donor with basal cell carcinoma. Material: PBMCs, obtained after anti-PD-1 treatment. The chain recombines TRBV9 with TRBJ2-6, with unresolved D. Here the CDR3 reads CASSVARIGSGANVLTF. CDR3 coding DNA: TGTGCCAGCAGCGTAGCCCGCATAGGCTCTGGGGCCAACGTCCTGACTTTC.